This TCR beta chain was sequenced in a study of T cell repertoires in cytomegalovirus infection (dated by TCRdb to between 2018 and 2020). Concerning the study at large: Recently identified HLA-C-restricted CMV epitopes, whose presentation resists viral immunomodulation, were targeted by peptide stimulations together with well-studied HLA-B-restricted epitopes. Donor HLA type was relevant to the analysis, because carriage of CMV infection together with the matching HLA type was indicated by public TCR beta signatures. Study-wide conclusions, independent of this receptor: The ex vivo response was dominated by HLA-C-restricted CMV-specific TCR beta clonotypes, and the single most frequent clonotype in two of eight donors was supplied by these HLA-C-restricted clonotypes. Carriers of CMV infection plus the relevant HLA type were discriminated by the cumulative frequency of public TCR beta family members in the study cohort and in an independent roughly 400-donor cohort.

Comment on this clonotype: Its antigen target is currently unknown. Per-base quality was not reported, and no clone a single base away is much larger than it.

The reads were generated on an Illumina HiSeq 1500. TCRdb ran its own pipeline on the public reads, namely fastp trimming at Q25 and MiXCR clone calling, and kept in-frame beta chains. Under each unique CDR3 protein, matching rows form one entry showing the most common genes and DNA. Across this sample there are about 340,000 distinct CDR3 sequences, with 25% to 35% seen only once. The ten most abundant clones make up 15% to 20% of the sample. Sample treatment or condition, as interpreted from the label and publication: in vitro stimulation with specific CMV peptide epitopes to enrich CMV-specific T cells. This TCR derives from a human donor in good health (CMV status not recorded). Some clones in this sample may be carry-over from other donors' samples. Sequences were derived from cultured PBMCs, sampled from culture after CMV antigen stimulation.

The DNA reads as follows: TGTGCCAGCAGTTACTCCCGGGGGAACACCGGGGAGCTGTTTTTT. Translated, this gives CASSYSRGNTGELFF. Recombination joined TRBV6-5 with TRBJ2-2, with TRBD2 tentatively as D gene (5 bases match). Measured from the cysteine to the phenylalanine, the CDR3 is 15 residues long. The retained sequence is limited to the CDR3, 45 bases, with the frame set at the first base. The junction carries 6 bases between V and J, which are trimmed by 0 bases and 1 base respectively. CDR1 and CDR2 are drawn from the germline V gene: MNHEY, SVGAGI.